These 10 T cell receptor beta chains were all obtained from the same sample, sequenced in a study of cytomegalovirus exposure and HLA in healthy donors. Both 60 Vbeta primers and 13 Jbeta primers went into the PCR. The data were produced by immunoSEQ multiplex PCR, yet TCRdb's version contains in-frame clones alone and is incomplete. Of 120,000 to 150,000 clones listed, just under 85% are singletons. What was sequenced was PBMCs. All receptors derive from a middle-aged woman in good health and CMV-seronegative.

The chain carries TRBV7-2 and TRBJ2-5, with D possibly matching TRBD2 (7 bases). Germline V gene lookup returns CDR1 SGHTA and CDR2 FQGNSA. V lost 3 bases to trimming and J lost 5 bases, with 13 bases between them. The CDR3 contains 14 residues. CDR3 in DNA: TGTGCCAGCAGCTTCCCCGGGGGGCTGGAGACCCAGTACTTC. Amino acid sequence: CASSFPGGLETQYF.

The chain combines TRBV4-2 with TRBJ2-7; TRBD2 aligns across 8 bases. Germline-derived CDR1 and CDR2 are LGHNA and YNFKEQ. The length of the CDR3 is 16 residues. After removal of 1 base from V and 0 bases from J, the junction contained 5 bases not matched to a gene. In DNA, the CDR3 is TGTGCCAGCAGCCAAGCGGAGCGGGGGTCCTCCTACGAGCAGTACTTC. It yields the protein CASSQAERGSSYEQYF.

V gene TRBV28 combines with J gene TRBJ1-2; 7 positions agree with TRBD1. Trimming at V came to 6 bases and at J to 8 bases, leaving 9 bases not matched to a gene. The germline gives CDR1 MDHEN, CDR2 SYDVKM. This CDR3 is built from 13 residues. CDR3 in amino acids: CASRRQGQGGYTF. The CDR3 DNA follows: TGTGCCAGCAGAAGACAGGGCCAAGGCGGCTACACCTTC.

V and J are TRBV7-8 and TRBJ2-7; TRBD1 might be the D (5 bases). Germline loops: CDR1 SGHVS, CDR2 FQNEAQ. The CDR3 is made up of 15 amino acids. Between the trimmed V and J ends, which lost 4 bases and 4 bases, there was a span of 17 bases. The CDR3 DNA follows: TGTGCCAGCAGCTCAGACAGAATCACACCTTACGAGCAGTACTTC. Translation: CASSSDRITPYEQYF.

The chain employs TRBV4-1 and TRBJ2-1; 7 nucleotides match TRBD2. From germline, CDR1 is MGHRA and CDR2 YSYEKL. CDR3 length: 15 amino acids. V was pared by 1 base and J by 10 bases, with 10 bases of the junction left unmatched. The CDR3 bases are TGCGCCAGCAGCCAAGGGCCTAGCGGAGGGGAGGAGCAGTTCTTC. It codes for CASSQGPSGGEEQFF.

This chain uses TRBV5-6 with TRBJ2-7; D gene unclear. The CDR3 has 12 residues. Per germline, CDR1 SGHDT and CDR2 YYEEEE. V was clipped by 2 bases and J by 2 bases, with 5 bases between them. The CDR3, as DNA: TGTGCCAGCAGCTTAGCAACCTACGAGCAGTACTTC. Protein sequence: CASSLATYEQYF. The whole variable domain, filled in from reference TRBV5-6 and TRBJ2-7, reads DAGVTQSPTHLIKTRGQQVTLRCSPKSGHDTVSWYQQALGQGPQFIFQYYEEEERQRGNFPDRFSGHQFPNYSSELNVNALLLGDSALYLCASSLATYEQYFGPGTRLTVT.

This rearrangement joins TRBV7-3 to TRBJ2-1, with D possibly matching TRBD2 (6 bases). Trimming left V 3 bases short and J 4 bases short, with 13 bases between. The germline CDR1 and CDR2 sequences are SGHTA and FQGTGA. CDR3 size: 15 residues. As DNA, the CDR3 is TGTGCCAGCAGCTTCCCCGGGACTGCATACAATGAGCAGTTCTTC. Translated, it gives CASSFPGTAYNEQFF.

The chain recombines TRBV9 with TRBJ2-2; maybe TRBD1 (5 bases). The CDR3 contains 15 residues. Trimming took off 3 bases at V and 5 bases at J, with 14 bases between the two ends. Germline assignment: CDR1 SGDLS and CDR2 YYNGEE. The CDR3 spells CASSATTRQTGELFF. In DNA, the CDR3 is TGTGCCAGCAGCGCCACAACCCGACAGACCGGGGAGCTGTTTTTT.

J is TRBJ2-3 and V is TRBV7-2; TRBD2 aligns across 7 bases. CDR1 and CDR2 from the germline V gene are SGHTA and FQGNSA. The trim removed 1 base at V and 1 base at J, leaving 5 bases unmatched. CDR3 size: 16 residues. The CDR3 loop reads CASSLGGLAGTDTQYF. The CDR3 bases are TGTGCCAGCAGCTTAGGTGGTCTAGCGGGCACAGATACGCAGTATTTT.

The chain recombines TRBV6-1 with TRBJ1-1, with D possibly matching TRBD1 (6 bases). The CDR3 loop spans 14 amino acids. Germline loops: CDR1 MNHNS, CDR2 SASEGT. Trimming pared 5 bases from V and 0 bases from J, leaving 10 bases between. The CDR3 coding sequence is TGTGCCAGCAGTCCCGGGACACTGAACACTGAAGCTTTCTTT. Its protein is CASSPGTLNTEAFF.